This T cell receptor (beta chain) was sequenced during a study of shared clonotypes between healthy human individuals. Researchers partitioned CD4+ cells into CD45RA+ naive and CD45RA-negative memory subsets. Using immunoSEQ multiplex PCR, the repertoire was profiled, and TCRdb retains in-frame clones only, with some absent. The sample holds over a million clones, roughly 96% seen once. The CDR3 has 14 amino acids. Trimming removed 10 bases from V and 6 bases from J; junction bases left unmatched: 11. Germline CDR1 is LNHDA and CDR2 is SQIVND (reference sequence). J is TRBJ2-7 and V is TRBV19; 11 positions agree with TRBD2. Sequencing was performed on naive CD4+ T cells sorted from blood. Subset given: CD45RA+ positively selected. The TCR was taken from a man aged 25-45 years in good health. The CDR3 sequence is CATKLAGVGGEQYF. Here the CDR3 DNA reads TGTGCCACCAAACTAGCGGGAGTTGGCGGCGAGCAGTACTTC.